This TCR beta chain was sequenced in a study of spatial heterogeneity in lung cancer. Study-wide context: Fewer alpha-chain than beta-chain sequences were consistently detected. There were, on average, more than 8.5 raw-read appearances for each unique TCR and UMI combination.

Time point indicated: sample taken at primary tumor resection. Unsorted whole RNA from tumor, nontumor lung or frozen PBMC underwent sequencing. Every TCR cDNA molecule carried a tag that served as a unique molecular identifier. TCRdb re-called the 5' RACE reads through MiXCR, storing one row per CDR3 protein. This sample has fewer than 1,000 distinct CDR3 sequences, with roughly 15% found just once. In this sample, this clonotype is medium-sized. Its target is not known. General observations from the study: Tumor mutation counts were tracked by expanded intratumoral alpha and beta TCR counts.

From germline, CDR1 is MNHEY and CDR2 SMNVEV (reference sequence). CDR3 length: 16 amino acids. The ends were cut back, 5 bases at V and 4 bases at J, with 21 bases in the middle. The source of this sequence is a female donor with early-stage non-small cell lung cancer. The chain uses TRBV27 and TRBJ2-7; D is perhaps TRBD1 or TRBD2 (5 bases each). Sequencing was performed on lung tumor tissue, taken at surgery. The CDR3 DNA is TGTGCCAGCAGTCCCCGAGCCGGGACCGACCGGTACGAGCAGTACTTC. Its protein product is CASSPRAGTDRYEQYF.